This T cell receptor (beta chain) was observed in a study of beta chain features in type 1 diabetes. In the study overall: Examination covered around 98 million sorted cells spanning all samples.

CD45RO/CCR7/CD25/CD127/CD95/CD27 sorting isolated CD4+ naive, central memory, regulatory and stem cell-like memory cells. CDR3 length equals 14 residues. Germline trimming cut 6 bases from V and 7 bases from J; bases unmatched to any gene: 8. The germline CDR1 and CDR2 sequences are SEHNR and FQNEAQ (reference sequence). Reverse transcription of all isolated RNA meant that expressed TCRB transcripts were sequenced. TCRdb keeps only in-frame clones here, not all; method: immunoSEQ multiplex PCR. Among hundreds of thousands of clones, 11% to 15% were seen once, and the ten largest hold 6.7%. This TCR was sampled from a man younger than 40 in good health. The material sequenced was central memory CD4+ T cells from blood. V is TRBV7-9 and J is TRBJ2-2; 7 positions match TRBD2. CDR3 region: CASRTSAVGGELFF. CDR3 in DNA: TGTGCCAGCAGAACTAGCGCCGTGGGCGGGGAGCTGTTTTTT.